Sequencing of this T cell receptor beta chain was carried out in a study of a mutant IDH1 vaccine in newly diagnosed glioma. At the level of the study: Mean patient age was around 40 years; around 60% were male and around 40% female.

Trimming removed 5 bases at V and 0 bases at J, with 17 bases between. Germline loops: CDR1 SGHTA, CDR2 FQGNSA. CDR3 length equals 17 residues. A remark on this clone: Its antigen remains unknown.

Described time point: week 5, during vaccination. It was 300 ug of mutant IDH1 20-mer peptide that made up each vaccine dose, given with topical imiquimod. Assay used: immunoSEQ multiplex PCR; TCRdb lists only in-frame clones, some missing. The profile shows about 42,000 clones, 70% to 90% of them singletons. The chain links TRBV7-2 to TRBJ1-3; tentative D call: TRBD1 (6 bases). The source material was PBMCs, sampled from a glioma patient whose treatment included an IDH1 peptide vaccine. This clonotype was obtained from a middle-aged man with glioma. CDR3 bases: TGTGCCAGCAGCAGGGGGTCCCCTACTCTCTCTGGAAACACCATATATTTT. Encoded protein: CASSRGSPTLSGNTIYF.